This TCR beta chain was recorded in a study of T cells after posttransplantation cyclophosphamide. As for this clone: No antigen is known for it.

Profiled with immunoSEQ multiplex PCR; TCRdb holds only in-frame clones, not every one. Here the sample spans approximately 21,000 clones, 80% to 90% being singletons. Notes on the study in general: TRB clonality was highly associated with recipient CMV seropositivity and reactivation. Blood and skin or GI T cell repertoires showed limited TRB overlap. Donor CD8+ memory clones often dominated recipient blood repertoires at later times.

The CDR3 sequence is 15 residues long. J gave up 6 bases and V 5 bases, and 3 bases lay outside the gene matches. The germline gives CDR1 SGHTA, CDR2 FQGTGA. Control samples came 1 year after myeloablative marrow transplants with methotrexate plus calcineurin inhibitor. The receptor was isolated from a female patient aged 25-40 years who received an allogeneic stem cell transplant from an unrelated donor, was CMV-positive, and had acute and chronic GVHD. These T cells may partly come from the graft donor. This rearrangement joins TRBV7-3 to TRBJ2-1, with TRBD2 identical over 14 bases. Sequencing used PBMCs, obtained 350 to 400 days after allogeneic stem cell transplant with calcineurin inhibitor and methotrexate. The CDR3 loop reads CASSIGTSGSNEQFF. CDR3 sequence (DNA): TGTGCCAGCAGCATCGGGACTAGCGGGAGCAATGAGCAGTTCTTC.